Sequencing of this T cell receptor (beta chain) was carried out in a study of cytomegalovirus exposure and HLA in healthy donors. Study-wide points: Among the most significant clusters, several appeared linked to common viral pathogens in a later analysis.

V was clipped by 6 bases and J by 12 bases, with 15 bases between them. Looked up from germline, CDR1 is SNHLY and CDR2 is FYNNEI. The CDR3 length is 11 residues. The PCR made use of 60 Vbeta and 13 Jbeta primers. Method: immunoSEQ multiplex PCR; TCRdb's copy keeps in-frame clones and lacks some. The sample lists 160,000 or so clones; approximately 80% were seen once. Regarding donors, all were healthy bone marrow donors. At sampling all donors were nominally healthy, likely with unrecorded immune exposures. For this clone: What it binds is not known.

The chain employs TRBV2 and TRBJ2-7, with a tentative D call TRBD2 (6 bases). The clonotype comes from a woman aged 50 to 60 in good health and CMV-seropositive. What was sequenced was PBMCs. Here the CDR3 reads CASRSEKEGYF. DNA for the CDR3: TGTGCCAGCAGAAGTGAAAAGGAGGGGTACTTC.